What follows describes a single TCR beta chain. The target antigen is unknown. The sample originates from a study of beta chain features in type 1 diabetes. Study observations and caveats: Among patients with Type 1 diabetes, TCRB CDR3s were moderately but significantly shorter in every one of the four CD4+ subsets.

V gave up 5 bases and J gave up 5 bases; unmatched junction bases: 3. The length of the CDR3 is 14 residues. Germline lookup yields CDR1 SGHAT and CDR2 FQNNGV. Via the markers CD45RO/CCR7/CD25/CD127/CD95/CD27, stem cell-like memory, regulatory, central memory and naive CD4+ cells were sorted. Sorted populations all had greater than 98% purity. The investigators reverse transcribed all of the isolated RNA, so they sequenced expressed TCRB transcripts. Clones were read by immunoSEQ multiplex PCR, and TCRdb kept only the in-frame ones, dropping some. This sample has around 150,000 clones, with roughly 9% found just once.

This receptor was identified in a woman in her 30s with type 1 diabetes. What was sequenced was central memory CD4+ T cells from blood. The chain is built from TRBV11-2 and TRBJ2-3; TRBD1 matches at 11 bases. CDR3 nucleotides: TGTGCCAGCAGCCAGGGACAGGGGGGAGATACGCAGTATTTT. Translated, it gives CASSQGQGGDTQYF.